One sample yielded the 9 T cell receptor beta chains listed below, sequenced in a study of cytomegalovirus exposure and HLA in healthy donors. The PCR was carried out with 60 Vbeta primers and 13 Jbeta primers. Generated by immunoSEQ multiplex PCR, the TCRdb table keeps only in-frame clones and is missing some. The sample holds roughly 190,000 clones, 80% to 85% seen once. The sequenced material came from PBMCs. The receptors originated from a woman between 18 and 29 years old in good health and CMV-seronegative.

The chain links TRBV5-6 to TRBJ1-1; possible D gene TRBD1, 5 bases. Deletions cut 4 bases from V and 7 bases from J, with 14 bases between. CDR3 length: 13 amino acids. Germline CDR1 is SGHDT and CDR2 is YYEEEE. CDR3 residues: CASSVSGGGEAFF. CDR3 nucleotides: TGTGCCAGCAGCGTATCCGGGGGGGGTGAAGCTTTCTTT.

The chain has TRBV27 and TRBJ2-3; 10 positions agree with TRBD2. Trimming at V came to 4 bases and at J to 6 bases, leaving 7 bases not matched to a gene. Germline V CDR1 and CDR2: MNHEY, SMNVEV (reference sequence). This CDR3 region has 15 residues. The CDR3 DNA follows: TGTGCCAGCAGTTCGTACCTAGCGGGAGCGGATACGCAGTATTTT. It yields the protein CASSSYLAGADTQYF.

Here the CDR3 reads CAWSVLQGAGNTIYF. For the CDR3, the DNA is TGTGCCTGGAGTGTATTACAGGGGGCCGGAAACACCATATATTTT. The chain recombines TRBV30 with TRBJ1-3; 9 bases match TRBD1. V trimming: 0 bases; J trimming: 4 bases; junction bases outside the gene matches: 4. CDR3 length: 15 residues. The germline CDR1 and CDR2 sequences are GTSNPN and SVGIG (reference sequence).

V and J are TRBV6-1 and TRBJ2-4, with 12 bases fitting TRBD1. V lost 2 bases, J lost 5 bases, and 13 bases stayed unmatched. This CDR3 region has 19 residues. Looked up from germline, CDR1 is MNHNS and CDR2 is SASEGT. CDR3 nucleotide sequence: TGTGCCAGCAGTGAATTGGGACAGGGGGCCTTTGGGAGTCAAAACATTCAGTACTTC. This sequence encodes CASSELGQGAFGSQNIQYF.

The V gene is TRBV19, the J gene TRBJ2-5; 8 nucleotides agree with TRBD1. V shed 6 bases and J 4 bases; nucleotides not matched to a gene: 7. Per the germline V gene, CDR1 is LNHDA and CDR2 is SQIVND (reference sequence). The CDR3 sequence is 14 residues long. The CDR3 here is CASSPGTGRETQYF. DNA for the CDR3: TGTGCCAGTAGCCCTGGGACAGGTCGAGAGACCCAGTACTTC.

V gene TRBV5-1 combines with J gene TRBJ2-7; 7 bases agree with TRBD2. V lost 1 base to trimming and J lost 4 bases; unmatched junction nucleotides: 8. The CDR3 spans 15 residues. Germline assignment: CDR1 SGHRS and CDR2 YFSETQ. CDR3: CASSLSGLGEYEQYF. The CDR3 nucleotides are TGCGCCAGCAGCTTGAGTGGACTAGGAGAATACGAGCAGTACTTC.

CDR3 protein: CASSLVTTGSTGELFF. CDR3 in DNA: TGTGCCAGCAGCCTCGTGACGACAGGTTCCACCGGGGAGCTGTTTTTT. The V gene is TRBV7-9, the J gene TRBJ2-2; TRBD1 might be the D (6 bases). CDR3 length: 16 amino acids. From germline, CDR1 is SEHNR and CDR2 FQNEAQ (reference sequence). V gave up 5 bases and J gave up 4 bases, with 17 bases separating them.

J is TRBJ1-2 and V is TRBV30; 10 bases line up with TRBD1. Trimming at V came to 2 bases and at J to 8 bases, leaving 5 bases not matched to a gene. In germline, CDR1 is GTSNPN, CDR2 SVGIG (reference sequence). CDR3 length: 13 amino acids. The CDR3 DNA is TGTGCCTGGAGTCCCGGACAGGGGGGCGGCTACACCTTC. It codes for CAWSPGQGGGYTF.

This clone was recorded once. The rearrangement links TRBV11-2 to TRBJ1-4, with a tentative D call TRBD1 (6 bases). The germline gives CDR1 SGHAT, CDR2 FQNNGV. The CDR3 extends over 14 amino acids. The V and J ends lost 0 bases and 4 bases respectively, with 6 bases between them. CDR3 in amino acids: CASSLDRGNEKLFF. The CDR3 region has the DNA TGTGCCAGCAGCTTAGACAGGGGTAATGAAAAACTGTTTTTT.